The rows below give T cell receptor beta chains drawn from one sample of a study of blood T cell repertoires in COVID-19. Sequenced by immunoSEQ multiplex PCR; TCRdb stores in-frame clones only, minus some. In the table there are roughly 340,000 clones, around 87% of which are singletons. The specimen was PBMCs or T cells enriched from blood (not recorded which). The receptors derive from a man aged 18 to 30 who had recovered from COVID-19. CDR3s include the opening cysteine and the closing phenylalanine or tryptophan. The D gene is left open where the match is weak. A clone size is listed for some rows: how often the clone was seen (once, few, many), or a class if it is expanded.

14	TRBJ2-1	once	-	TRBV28	TGTGCCAGCAGGTGGACAGCCGCGATGAATGAGCAGTTCTTC	CASRWTAAMNEQFF
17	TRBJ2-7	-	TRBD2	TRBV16	TGTGCCAGCAGCCAAACTAGCGGGGGGTTGAGTATCTACGAGCAGTACTTC	CASSQTSGGLSIYEQYF
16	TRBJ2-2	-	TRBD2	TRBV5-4	TGTGCCAGCAGCCCTCCGGGCGATCGCGGGAGGGGGGAGCTGTTTTTT	CASSPPGDRGRGELFF
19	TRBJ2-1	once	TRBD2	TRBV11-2	TGTGCCAGCAGCCTACGAGCGCGCGGGGGGGCCGTTCGATTGAATGAGCAGTTCTTC	CASSLRARGGAVRLNEQFF
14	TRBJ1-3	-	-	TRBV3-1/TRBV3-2	TGTGCCAGCAGCCTCCGAGACTCTGGAAACACCATATATTTT	CASSLRDSGNTIYF
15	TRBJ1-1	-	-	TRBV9	TGTGCCAGCAGCGTAGTCCAGGGCTTGAACACTGAAGCTTTCTTT	CASSVVQGLNTEAFF
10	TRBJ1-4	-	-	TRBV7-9	TGTGCCAGCAGTGGCGAAAAACTGTTTTTT	CASSGEKLFF
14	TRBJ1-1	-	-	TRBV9	TGTGCCAGCAGCGTGACAGATATGAACACTGAAGCTTTCTTT	CASSVTDMNTEAFF
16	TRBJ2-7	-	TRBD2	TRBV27	TGTGCCAGCAGTTTAACTGGACTAGCGGGATCCTACGAGCAGTACTTC	CASSLTGLAGSYEQYF
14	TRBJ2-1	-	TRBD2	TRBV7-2	TGTGCCAGCAGCTCCGGGACTAGCGTCAATGAGCAGTTCTTC	CASSSGTSVNEQFF
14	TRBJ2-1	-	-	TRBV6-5	TGTGCCATCCTGGAGGGGAACAGGTACAATGAGCAGTTCTTC	CAILEGNRYNEQFF
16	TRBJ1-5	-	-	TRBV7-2	TGTGCCAGCAGCTTGGCGTCAGGGGCGAGCAATCAGCCCCAGCATTTT	CASSLASGASNQPQHF
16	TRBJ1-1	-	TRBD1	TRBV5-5	TGTGCCAGCAGCTTGGGAGGGGGCTCATCTTCTGCTGAAGCTTTCTTT	CASSLGGGSSSAEAFF
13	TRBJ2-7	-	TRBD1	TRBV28	TGTGCCAGCACGGGACAGGGATCCTACGAGCAGTACTTC	CASTGQGSYEQYF
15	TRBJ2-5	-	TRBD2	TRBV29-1	TGCAGCGTTGAACCCTTGGGGGGGAGCCAAGAGACCCAGTACTTC	CSVEPLGGSQETQYF
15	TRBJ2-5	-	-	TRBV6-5	TGTGCCAGCAGTTCCCCAGGGGCAGGGAAAGAGACCCAGTACTTC	CASSSPGAGKETQYF
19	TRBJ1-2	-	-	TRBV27	TGTGCCAGCAGTTTGCCATACCTCCGGGCCCATGCCTTGGGGAGCGGCTACACCTTC	CASSLPYLRAHALGSGYTF
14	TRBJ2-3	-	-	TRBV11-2	TGTGCCAGCAGCCTAGATTATCAGGGCCGTACGCAGTATTTT	CASSLDYQGRTQYF
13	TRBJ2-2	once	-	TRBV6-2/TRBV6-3	TGTGCCAGCAGTTATCACGGGAGCGGGGAGCTGTTTTTT	CASSYHGSGELFF
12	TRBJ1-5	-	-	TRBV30	TGTGCCTACAGAGATAGCAATCAGCCCCAGCATTTT	CAYRDSNQPQHF
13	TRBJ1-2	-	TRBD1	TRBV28	TGTGCCAGCAGCCCCGGGACAGGGATTAGCTACACCTTC	CASSPGTGISYTF
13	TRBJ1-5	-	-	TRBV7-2	TGTGCCAGCAGCCTAACAGGGACCCAGCCCCAGCATTTT	CASSLTGTQPQHF
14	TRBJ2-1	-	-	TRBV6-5	TGTGCCAGCAACAGCCCTCCTATCTACAATGAGCAGTTCTTC	CASNSPPIYNEQFF
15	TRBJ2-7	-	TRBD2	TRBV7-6	TGTGCCAGCAGCTCGGGGACTAGCGGGCCATACGAGCAGTACTTC	CASSSGTSGPYEQYF
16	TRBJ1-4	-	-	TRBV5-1	TGCGCCAGCAGCCCGTTATTACAGGGTAATCATGAAAAACTGTTTTTT	CASSPLLQGNHEKLFF
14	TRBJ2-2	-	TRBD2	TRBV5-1	TGCGCCAGCAGCTTGGAAGCGGGGACCGGGGAGCTGTTTTTT	CASSLEAGTGELFF
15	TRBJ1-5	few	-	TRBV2	TGTGCCAGCTCAAGTCAGGGTTTGGGCAATCAGCCCCAGCATTTT	CASSSQGLGNQPQHF
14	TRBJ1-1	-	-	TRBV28	TGTGCCAGCAGGAAGGGGGTAATGAACACTGAAGCTTTCTTT	CASRKGVMNTEAFF
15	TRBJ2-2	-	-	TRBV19	TGTGCCAGTAGTATGGGGCTGCGAGTCGCGGGGGAGCTGTTTTTT	CASSMGLRVAGELFF
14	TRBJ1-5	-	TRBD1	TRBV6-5	TGTGCCAGCTCCGGGACAGGGGGCAATCAGCCCCAGCATTTT	CASSGTGGNQPQHF
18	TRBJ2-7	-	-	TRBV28	TGTGCCAGCAGTTCCCCAAGCACGGCTAGCGCGTTCTCCTACGAGCAGTACTTC	CASSSPSTASAFSYEQYF
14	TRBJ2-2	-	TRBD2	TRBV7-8	TGTGCCAGCGGATTAGCGGGAGTCGCCGGGGAGCTGTTTTTT	CASGLAGVAGELFF
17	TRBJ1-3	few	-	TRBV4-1	TGCGCCAGCAGCCCGGGGGGAGGGTTAAGCTCTGGAAACACCATATATTTT	CASSPGGGLSSGNTIYF
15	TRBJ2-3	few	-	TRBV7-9	TGTGCCAGCAGCTTAGTTAGGTCAACAGCAGATACGCAGTATTTT	CASSLVRSTADTQYF
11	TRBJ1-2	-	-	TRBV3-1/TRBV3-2	TGTGCCAGCAGCCATAGAAGTGGCTACACCTTC	CASSHRSGYTF
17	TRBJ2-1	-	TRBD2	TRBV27	TGTGCCAGCAGTTGGGTCCAGGGACTAGGGCCCTACAATGAGCAGTTCTTC	CASSWVQGLGPYNEQFF
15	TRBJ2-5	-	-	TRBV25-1	TGTGCCAGCAGTGAATCCGTGGGTATCGGGGAGACCCAGTACTTC	CASSESVGIGETQYF
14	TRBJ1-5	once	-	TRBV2	TGTGCCAGCAGTGATCGGTTGGCGGGGGGGCCCCAGCATTTT	CASSDRLAGGPQHF
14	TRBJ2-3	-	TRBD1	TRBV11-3	TGTGCCAGCAGCTTGTCGACAGGGAAAGATACGCAGTATTTT	CASSLSTGKDTQYF
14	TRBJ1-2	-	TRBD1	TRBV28	TGTGCCAGCAGTCACAGGGGGCCAAACTATGGCTACACCTTC	CASSHRGPNYGYTF
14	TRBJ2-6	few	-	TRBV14	TGTGCCAGCAGGCGAAACTCTGGGGCCAACGTCCTGACTTTC	CASRRNSGANVLTF
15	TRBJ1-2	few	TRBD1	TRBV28	TGTGCCAGCAGCGTAGGGACAGGGGTTTTCTATGGCTACACCTTC	CASSVGTGVFYGYTF
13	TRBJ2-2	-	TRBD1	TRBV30	TGTGCCTGGGGGACAGGGACGGCCGGGGAGCTGTTTTTT	CAWGTGTAGELFF
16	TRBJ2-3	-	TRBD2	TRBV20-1	TGCAGTGCTAGTACGTCCGCTAGCGGGAGGACAGATACGCAGTATTTT	CSASTSASGRTDTQYF
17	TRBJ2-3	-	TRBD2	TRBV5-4	TGTGCCAGCAGCCCCCACGGGCTAGCGGGAGAGGGAGATACGCAGTATTTT	CASSPHGLAGEGDTQYF
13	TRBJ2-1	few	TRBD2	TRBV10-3	TGTGCCACCTCGACTAGCCAGTACAATGAGCAGTTCTTC	CATSTSQYNEQFF
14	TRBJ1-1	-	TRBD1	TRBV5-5	TGTGCCAGCAGCTTCCCCTCAGGGGGCACTGAAGCTTTCTTT	CASSFPSGGTEAFF
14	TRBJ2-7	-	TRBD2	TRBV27	TGTGCCAGCAGCCGTACTAGCGGGGACTACGAGCAGTACTTC	CASSRTSGDYEQYF
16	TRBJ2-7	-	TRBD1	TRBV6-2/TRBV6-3	TGTGCCAGCAGTTCTCGGGGACAGGGAGCAAGGTACGAGCAGTACTTC	CASSSRGQGARYEQYF
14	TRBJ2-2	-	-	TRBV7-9	TGTGCCAGCAGCCTCCGCGGGGACACCGGGGAGCTGTTTTTT	CASSLRGDTGELFF
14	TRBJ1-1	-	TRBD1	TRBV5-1	TGCGCCAGCAGGCCCCAGGGGGGGAACACTGAAGCTTTCTTT	CASRPQGGNTEAFF
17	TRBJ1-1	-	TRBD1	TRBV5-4	TGTGCCAGCAGCCCTACAGGGGCGAGGATAATGAACACTGAAGCTTTCTTT	CASSPTGARIMNTEAFF
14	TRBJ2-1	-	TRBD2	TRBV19	TGTGCCAGTAGCCGGATGGCCGGGGGGGATGAGCAGTTCTTC	CASSRMAGGDEQFF
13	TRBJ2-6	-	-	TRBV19	TGTGCCAGTACCGGAGGTGGGGCCAACGTCCTGACTTTC	CASTGGGANVLTF
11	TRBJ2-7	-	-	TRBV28	TGTGCCAGCGCAACAACCTACGAGCAGTACTTC	CASATTYEQYF
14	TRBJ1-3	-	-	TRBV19	TGTGCCACCCGCGAGTGGGAGTCTGGAAACACCATATATTTT	CATREWESGNTIYF
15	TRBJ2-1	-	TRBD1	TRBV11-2	TGTGCCAGCAGCCCTGGGACAGAGGCCTACAATGAGCAGTTCTTC	CASSPGTEAYNEQFF
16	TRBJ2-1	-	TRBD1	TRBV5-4	TGTGCCAGCACCCTAGTGGGGACAGGGGGCTCGGCTGAGCAGTTCTTC	CASTLVGTGGSAEQFF
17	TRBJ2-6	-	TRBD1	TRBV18	TGTGCCAGCTCACCGGTTACAGGGGCCTCTGGGGCCAACGTCCTGACTTTC	CASSPVTGASGANVLTF
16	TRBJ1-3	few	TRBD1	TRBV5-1	TGCGCCAGCAGCCCCCGGACAGGGGGTTCTGGAAACACCATATATTTT	CASSPRTGGSGNTIYF